Included here is one T cell receptor (beta chain) sequence, with context. At the DNA level, this CDR3 is encoded by other sequences in the same sample as well. Per the authors' pipeline: Nucleated cell counts were estimated from reference gene primer amplification. The table came from immunoSEQ multiplex PCR; TCRdb's copy has only in-frame clones and leaves some out. Clone size and V and J calls were adopted from that table, with D and trimming inferred from the DNA. The sample shows more than 45,000 clones, about nine tenths of them seen only once. These data belong to a study of blood T cell repertoires in COVID-19. Study as a whole: Sites across the United States, Italy and Spain contributed samples from acute and convalescent COVID-19. T cells, B-cell-depleted T cells, or PBMCs provided the cDNA or gDNA that served as material.

The sequenced sample consisted of peripheral blood. The source of this sequence is a man in his 70s with acute or convalescent COVID-19.

The CDR3 DNA follows: TGTGCCAGCAGCAGGGACAGGGGTAACGAAAAACTGTTTTTT. It encodes CASSRDRGNEKLFF. V is TRBV7-2 and J is TRBJ1-4; TRBD1 matches at 10 bases. The CDR3 has 14 amino acids. The V gene's germline CDR1 is SGHTA and CDR2 FQGNSA. V lost 5 bases and J lost 8; bases outside the gene matches: 5.